The rows below give T cell receptor beta chains drawn from one sample of a study of spatial heterogeneity in lung cancer. TCRdb re-called the 5' RACE reads with MiXCR, one entry per CDR3 protein. This table has roughly 16,000 distinct CDR3 sequences, around a fifth appearing once. Sequenced here: PBMCs, sampled at surgery. Source of these receptors: a female donor with early-stage non-small cell lung cancer. Each CDR3 is given without its conserved first and last residue. Each record gives: clone size, V gene, J gene, CDR3 length, CDR3 protein. The size field is filled for only some rows; it gives once, few, many or a size class.

many	TRBV5-1	TRBJ2-5	10	ASSLDGETQY
many	TRBV4-3	TRBJ1-1	13	ASSQDHRVDTEAF
many	TRBV20-1	TRBJ2-6	15	SARGTSGIAGANVLT
many	TRBV19	TRBJ2-7	10	ASSMRGDEQY
medium-sized	TRBV15	TRBJ2-1	14	ATSRARTGSYNEQF
many	TRBV12-3/TRBV12-4	TRBJ2-5	14	ASSSGLAGFSETQY
.	TRBV12-3/TRBV12-4	TRBJ1-4	11	ASISQYNEKLF
medium-sized	TRBV3-1	TRBJ1-5	17	ASSQDSGTGARVNQPQH
many	TRBV12-3/TRBV12-4	TRBJ2-1	19	ASSLRLSTLAGDSSYNEQF
many	TRBV28	TRBJ1-4	13	ASSATDGRSEKLF
many	TRBV20-1	TRBJ2-1	13	SAGASGSQYNEQF
.	TRBV7-9	TRBJ2-2	11	ASSLAAAGELF
few	TRBV20-1	TRBJ2-3	12	SASQTTSTDTQY
medium-sized	TRBV19	TRBJ1-2	12	ASQTGEDSRGYT
many	TRBV7-9	TRBJ2-7	12	ASSPGLAGYEQY
many	TRBV27	TRBJ1-2	14	ASSLAGTGVLYGYT
.	TRBV12-3/TRBV12-4	TRBJ2-2	12	ASSLQGKGGELF
few	TRBV7-3	TRBJ2-3	15	ASSLMVFGGDTDTQY
many	TRBV18	TRBJ2-5	12	ASSPPQGVQTQY
many	TRBV7-9	TRBJ2-7	12	ASSLMGQGNEQY
many	TRBV18	TRBJ1-1	12	ASSPPARGPEAF
many	TRBV10-3	TRBJ1-2	13	ASATGPTHEYGYT
many	TRBV29-1	TRBJ2-7	12	SVSGLASRYEQY
few	TRBV6-6	TRBJ1-5	15	ASSYADRIYSNQPQH
.	TRBV28	TRBJ1-4	12	ASSSGQGHEKLF
medium-sized	TRBV19	TRBJ2-7	12	ASRRGPATYEQY
.	TRBV6-6	TRBJ2-5	13	ASSGQRAGQETQY
many	TRBV7-2	TRBJ1-1	15	ASSLRDRGQKGTEAF
.	TRBV12-3/TRBV12-4	TRBJ2-1	12	ASSLGTELNEQF
.	TRBV7-2	TRBJ2-7	13	ASTPWVAGAYEQY
many	TRBV20-1	TRBJ1-3	12	SARVGPSGNTIY
medium-sized	TRBV20-1	TRBJ1-5	12	SARAGTGFSPQH
.	TRBV20-1	TRBJ2-3	8	SASSDTQY
.	TRBV5-6	TRBJ2-3	13	ASSTPGLATDTQY
many	TRBV7-2	TRBJ1-2	13	ASSPGTDLRRGYT
medium-sized	TRBV11-2	TRBJ2-7	13	ASSLDLSVAYEQY
many	TRBV5-1	TRBJ1-1	13	ASSKLQGSNTEAF
.	TRBV29-1	TRBJ2-7	12	SATGGTTFLEQY
few	TRBV7-8	TRBJ1-6	14	ASSSPSTGFHSPLH
many	TRBV18	TRBJ2-2	12	ASSRTGDEWELF